This record looks at one T cell receptor beta chain sequence and its context. This clone's antigen is unknown. No base-level quality is on record; no much larger clone is a single base apart. This entry comes from a study of T cell responses to AZD1222 COVID-19 vaccine (dated by TCRdb to about 2021). Context from the whole study: A total of 240 or so trial participants underwent TCR sequencing, of whom under 220 had received two doses of AZD1222 and about 26 had received two doses of the MenACWY control vaccine. Enrollment into the trials was organized by age into subgroups of 18-55, 56-69 and 70-plus years, and those subgroups contained about 160, 30 and 59 TCR-sequenced participants, respectively. General conclusions and limits of the study: Participants were mostly white British, with more females than males. The authors suggested clonal diversity may have been underestimated. Conclusions about previously exposed vaccinees are limited, since just six AZD1222 recipients were seropositive for SARS-CoV-2 at baseline. After two AZD1222 doses, spike-specific TCR breadth and depth were significantly higher than at day 0 and than in MenACWY recipients. The 56-69-year group was small, and its depth increase did not reach significance, likely because of low power. Because no day 14 peak-response samples were available, repertoires were characterized only after the peak T cell response. Epitopes outside the regions mutated in the B.1.351 and B.1.1.7 variants were reportedly recognized by nearly half of the unique spike-specific TCRs. Vaccine-associated CD4 TCRs spanned the whole spike protein, with dominant responses in regions 160-218 and 743-854.

The CDR3 regions of human TCRbeta chains were analyzed by immunosequencing. The authors' analysis ran thus. TCRs in the repertoires were matched against a reference library of SARS-CoV-2-specific TCRs that had been generated with the MIRA antigen-specificity platform. Breadth meant the fraction of unique TCRs that were SARS-CoV-2-associated, whereas depth meant the fraction of total T cells that were SARS-CoV-2-associated. Using the MIRA data, every spike-specific TCR was mapped to the spike region that the TCR reacted to and assigned to either a CD4 or a CD8 class. Log10-transformed breadth and depth values were compared by one-way ANOVA with Sidak's multiple comparisons tests. Entries here come from immuneACCESS through TCRdb and include only in-frame sequences with V and J called. Some clones fail to appear in such tables; in the studies checked, an unresolved V gene covers under half of the shortfall, and the cause of the remainder is unknown. V, J and clone size reflect that table, while D and trimming were determined from the DNA. The table for this sample lists approximately 130,000 clones; about nine tenths of them were counted only once. The ten largest clones add up to around 9.5% of the sample.

In light of the paper, this sample's time point label describes: about 28 days (+/-7) after the second vaccine dose. AZD1222 recipients given second doses at about 4 weeks or at about 12 weeks were pooled, since spike-specific TCR depth and breadth were not found to differ between the two schedules. Vaccinee samples were obtained from the UK trials COV001 and COV002, which included a single-blind randomized controlled phase 2/3 trial of AZD1222 (ChAdOx1 nCoV-19) in healthy adults. For TCRbeta chain sequencing, PBMC samples from trial participants were taken at day 0 and at day 28 after the second dose. CDR1 is given as WNHNN and CDR2 as SYGVQD, both from the germline V gene (reference sequence). The V end loses 3 bases and the J end loses 9 bases, and a stretch of 17 bases separates them. The CDR3 has 14 amino acids, counting the end cysteine and phenylalanine. The read is trimmed to its CDR3 DNA, 42 bases read in frame from base 1.

This chain is built from TRBV10-1 and TRBJ1-1, with a tentative D gene TRBD1 over 5 matching bases. The receptor was isolated from an adult who received the AZD1222 COVID-19 vaccine. The material sequenced was peripheral blood, taken 28 days after the second AZD1222 dose. The DNA sequence is given as TGCGCCAGCAGTGACCCCGGGGCAGGGTCTCAAGCTTTCTTT. Its coded protein is CASSDPGAGSQAFF.